This passage covers 3 T cell receptor beta chains from one sample sequenced in a study of spatial heterogeneity in lung cancer. From the 5' RACE reads, TCRdb called clonotypes with MiXCR, one entry per CDR3 protein. This sample has more than 30,000 distinct CDR3 sequences, with 4% to 6% found just once. As for time point: sample taken at primary tumor resection. The authors sequenced whole RNA from tumor, nontumor lung or frozen PBMC without sorting. The specimen comprised PBMCs, sampled at surgery. The source is a female donor with early-stage non-small cell lung cancer.

This clonotype was recorded at least ten times. The chain uses TRBV6-5 and TRBJ1-2; D might be TRBD1 (6 bases). The CDR3 has 13 amino acids. Trimming took 6 bases from V and 4 from J, leaving 12 bases between them. Per germline, CDR1 MNHEY and CDR2 SVGAGI. The CDR3 nucleotides are TGTGCCAGCAGAGGGGGGGAAGGCTATGGCTACACCTTC. It codes for CASRGGEGYGYTF.

Many counts were recorded for this clonotype. The V and J genes are TRBV27 and TRBJ1-1; no clear D. Germline CDR1 and CDR2: MNHEY and SMNVEV (reference sequence). V was shortened by 7 bases and J by 6 bases, with 18 bases between the two germline ends. This CDR3 has 14 residues. The CDR3 DNA reads as TGTGCCAGCATGCGGGCCGTCGGTCTCTCTGAAGCTTTCTTT. Translation: CASMRAVGLSEAFF.

This clonotype was found many times. The rearrangement joins TRBV27 to TRBJ1-2; D is unresolved. This CDR3 comprises 15 residues. The V and J ends lost 3 bases and 8 bases respectively, with 19 bases between them. The germline V gene has CDR1 MNHEY and CDR2 SMNVEV (reference sequence). The CDR3 region is CASSFSRIGIGGYTF. In DNA form, the CDR3 reads TGTGCCAGCAGTTTTAGCAGGATAGGGATAGGGGGCTACACCTTC.